The 8 T cell receptor beta chains below were found in one sample sequenced in a study of blood T cell repertoires in COVID-19. Produced via immunoSEQ multiplex PCR; TCRdb's table is partial and in-frame only. The sample consists of approximately 250,000 clones, more than 80% of them appearing once. Sequencing input: PBMCs or T cells enriched from blood (not recorded which). The receptors were gathered from a woman in her thirties with acute COVID-19.

The chain uses TRBV27 and TRBJ2-2; weak D call: TRBD1 (5 bases). The CDR3 runs 15 residues. V was pared by 0 bases and J by 6 bases, with 11 bases between. CDR1 is MNHEY and CDR2 is SMNVEV in the germline V gene (reference sequence). The CDR3 DNA reads as TGTGCCAGCAGTTTATCGGTGCAGGGTGCCGGGGAGCTGTTTTTT. Translating it yields CASSLSVQGAGELFF.

The gene calls are TRBV5-4 and TRBJ2-1, with D possibly being TRBD2 (5 bases). CDR1 is SGHNT and CDR2 is YYREEE in the germline V gene (reference sequence). The V and J ends lost 3 bases and 8 bases respectively, with 9 bases between them. This CDR3 region has 12 residues. For the CDR3, the DNA is TGTGCCAGCAGCTCCGGACTTTATGAGCAGTTCTTC. It is translated as CASSSGLYEQFF.

The chain uses TRBV6-6 and TRBJ1-5; 9 nucleotides line up with TRBD1. From germline, CDR1 is MNHNY and CDR2 SVGAGI (reference sequence). The V and J ends lost 2 bases and 2 bases, in that order; junction bases with no gene match: 4. The CDR3 length is 16 residues. In nucleotides, the CDR3 is TGTGCCAGCAGTTACCCGGGACAGGGAGGCAATCAGCCCCAGCATTTT. It translates to CASSYPGQGGNQPQHF.

The V and J genes are TRBV5-8 and TRBJ2-1; D is possibly TRBD1 (6 bases). CDR3 size: 14 residues. Trimming cost V 0 bases and J 3 bases, with 7 bases left between them. Germline V gene data show CDR1 as SGHTS and CDR2 as YDEGEE. CDR3 nucleotides: TGTGCCAGCAGCTTGGGGACAGACTACAATGAGCAGTTCTTC. This codes for CASSLGTDYNEQFF.

The genes are TRBV7-8 and TRBJ2-3, with 12 nucleotides matching TRBD2. Germline V gives CDR1 SGHVS, CDR2 FQNEAQ. After removal of 2 bases from V and 3 bases from J, the junction contained 3 bases not matched to a gene. The CDR3 runs 16 residues. The CDR3 sequence: CASSLRLAGDTDTQYF. The CDR3 DNA follows: TGTGCCAGCAGCTTACGACTAGCGGGAGATACAGATACGCAGTATTTT.

The chain couples TRBV28 to TRBJ1-6; no firm D call. Germline values: CDR1 MDHEN, CDR2 SYDVKM. This CDR3 spans 14 amino acids. V was trimmed by 7 bases and J by 9 bases, leaving 16 bases between them. CDR3 sequence (DNA): TGTGCCAGCACCTTCGGGAAGCTAGGTTCACCCCTCCACTTT. Amino acid sequence: CASTFGKLGSPLHF. The variable domain in full, with the rest retrieved from reference TRBV28 and TRBJ1-6, is DVKVTQSSRYLVKRTGEKVFLECVQDMDHENMFWYRQDPGLGLRLIYFSYDVKMKEKGDIPEGYSVSREKKERFSLILESASTNQTSMYLCASTFGKLGSPLHFGNGTRLTVT.

J is TRBJ2-3 and V is TRBV5-1; D is ambiguous. The CDR3 length is 15 residues. Germline CDR1 is SGHRS and CDR2 is YFSETQ. V dropped 4 bases and J dropped 3 bases, with 15 bases sitting between them. DNA for the CDR3: TGCGCCAGCAGCGTTTCGGTTCTTCCAACAGATACGCAGTATTTT. Protein sequence: CASSVSVLPTDTQYF.

This chain links TRBV28 with TRBJ1-6; D unclear. V was cut by 3 bases and J by 2 bases, with 11 bases left in between. CDR3 length equals 16 residues. Germline V gene lookup returns CDR1 MDHEN and CDR2 SYDVKM. The CDR3 sequence is CASSFTGVAYNSPLHF. DNA for the CDR3: TGTGCCAGCAGTTTCACGGGAGTGGCCTATAATTCACCCCTCCACTTT.